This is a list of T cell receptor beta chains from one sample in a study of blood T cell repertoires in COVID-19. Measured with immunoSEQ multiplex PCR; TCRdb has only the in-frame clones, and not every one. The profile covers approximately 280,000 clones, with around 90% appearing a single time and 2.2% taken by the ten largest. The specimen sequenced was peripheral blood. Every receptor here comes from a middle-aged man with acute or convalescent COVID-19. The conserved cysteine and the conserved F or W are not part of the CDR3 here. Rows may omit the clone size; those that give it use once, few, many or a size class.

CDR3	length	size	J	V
ASSRSHLETGAEQY	14	.	TRBJ2-7	TRBV5-5
ASSMEGTPGELF	12	.	TRBJ2-2	TRBV19
ASSFRGLRTEAF	12	.	TRBJ1-1	TRBV6-5
ASTWRGGEKLF	11	.	TRBJ1-4	TRBV19
ASSLGLAGTPDTQY	14	.	TRBJ2-3	TRBV5-1
ASSGYSGYT	9	few	TRBJ1-2	TRBV9
ASSPSGGRETQY	12	.	TRBJ2-5	TRBV6-5
ASSPIPGLAGPADQETQY	18	.	TRBJ2-5	TRBV7-3
ASGIKGASIIGYT	13	.	TRBJ1-2	TRBV12-5
ASSLWTGGSYTEAF	14	.	TRBJ1-1	TRBV7-3
ASSESGGYEQY	11	.	TRBJ2-7	TRBV10-1
ASSIDLTGGLSPLH	14	.	TRBJ1-6	TRBV19
ASSLGQATEAF	11	few	TRBJ1-1	TRBV5-1
ASSQIGGKGLVGSTQY	16	.	TRBJ2-3	TRBV4-2
AWGGSGNEQY	10	.	TRBJ2-7	TRBV30
ASSHRAYSNQPQH	13	.	TRBJ1-5	TRBV6-1
ASSPPGANTEAF	12	.	TRBJ1-1	TRBV7-3
ASTRDSQLPSF	11	once	TRBJ1-4	TRBV2
ASSVGIAGMQETQY	14	.	TRBJ2-5	TRBV9
ASSERQGWKYEQY	13	.	TRBJ2-7	TRBV5-6
AWSPGNTGELF	11	few	TRBJ2-2	TRBV30
ASSYRPTVPSGYT	13	.	TRBJ1-2	TRBV6-5
ASSLILQPNYGYT	13	.	TRBJ1-2	TRBV7-8
ASSDRDYRRDTQY	13	.	TRBJ2-3	TRBV5-1
ASSPWWGGGTGELF	14	.	TRBJ2-2	TRBV5-4
ASSPGVRTDTQY	12	.	TRBJ2-3	TRBV4-2
ASSLALGGGYEQY	13	.	TRBJ2-7	TRBV5-1
ASSLAQVKSPLH	12	.	TRBJ1-6	TRBV5-8
ASSLWQGDDQPQH	13	.	TRBJ1-5	TRBV7-9
ASSQEQSNYGYT	12	.	TRBJ1-2	TRBV5-1
ATADRGSNQPQH	12	many	TRBJ1-5	TRBV27
ASSLGLAGREQF	12	few	TRBJ2-1	TRBV5-8
ASSLVGGQRSANEKLF	16	.	TRBJ1-4	TRBV7-2
SAPGGI	6	.	TRBJ1-1	TRBV20-1
ASSPGTGNNSPLH	13	.	TRBJ1-6	TRBV7-6
ASSSLAGGNTGELF	14	.	TRBJ2-2	TRBV5-1
AITATGTGPLGQY	13	.	TRBJ2-7	TRBV10-3
ASSPRTGGEQY	11	.	TRBJ2-7	TRBV9
ASSILARNYGYT	12	.	TRBJ1-2	TRBV19
ATSQGGQPQH	10	.	TRBJ1-5	TRBV10-2
ASSGGQGYGYT	11	few	TRBJ1-2	TRBV2
SARQGAGQETQY	12	.	TRBJ2-5	TRBV29-1
ATKDGQGKTQY	11	.	TRBJ2-5	TRBV10-3
SVEEGGFVTEAF	12	.	TRBJ1-1	TRBV29-1
ASSLSGTDTSPLH	13	few	TRBJ1-6	TRBV7-3
ASSRGGQPQH	10	.	TRBJ1-5	TRBV23-1
AWSSGAYPAKF	11	.	TRBJ2-1	TRBV30
ASSPPAMNTEAF	12	.	TRBJ1-1	TRBV18
ARSLERWGEYTEAF	14	.	TRBJ1-1	TRBV5-3
ASSPRWAGQLNTEAF	15	.	TRBJ1-1	TRBV19
ASSIKLEAQPQH	12	once	TRBJ1-5	TRBV19
ASSSIASSYNSPLH	14	.	TRBJ1-6	TRBV6-5
ASTNRVGTGELF	12	.	TRBJ2-2	TRBV5-5
ASSQRQGGNSYEQY	14	.	TRBJ2-7	TRBV5-1